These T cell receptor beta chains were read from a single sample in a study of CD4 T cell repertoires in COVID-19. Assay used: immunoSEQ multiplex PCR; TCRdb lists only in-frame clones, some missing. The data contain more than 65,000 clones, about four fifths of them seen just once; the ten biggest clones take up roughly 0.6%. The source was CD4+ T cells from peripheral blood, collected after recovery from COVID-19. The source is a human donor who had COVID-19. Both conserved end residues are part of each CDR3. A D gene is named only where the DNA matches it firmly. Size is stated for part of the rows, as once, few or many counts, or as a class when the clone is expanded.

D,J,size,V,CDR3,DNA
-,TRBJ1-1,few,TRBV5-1,CASSVDRDTEAFF,TGCGCCAGCAGCGTGGACCGGGACACTGAAGCTTTCTTT
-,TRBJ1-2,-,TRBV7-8,CASSSNSYGYTF,TGTGCCAGCAGCTCCAATAGCTATGGCTACACCTTC
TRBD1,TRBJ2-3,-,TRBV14,CASSRTGDSIADTQYF,TGTGCCAGCAGCCGTACAGGGGACAGTATCGCAGATACGCAGTATTTT
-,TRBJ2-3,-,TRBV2,CASSEGKATSTDTQYF,TGTGCCAGCAGTGAAGGGAAGGCCACGAGCACAGATACGCAGTATTTT
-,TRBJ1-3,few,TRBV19,CATARVAGNTIYF,TGTGCCACCGCCAGGGTGGCTGGAAACACCATATATTTT
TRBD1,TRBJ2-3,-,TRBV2,CASRWDRGRTDTQYF,TGTGCCAGCAGATGGGACAGGGGTAGGACAGATACGCAGTATTTT
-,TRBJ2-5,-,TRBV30,CAWTAGIETQYF,TGTGCCTGGACAGCCGGAATCGAGACCCAGTACTTC
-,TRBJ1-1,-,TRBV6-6,CASSAVGGGSSEAFF,TGTGCCAGCAGCGCCGTGGGGGGGGGATCATCTGAAGCTTTCTTT
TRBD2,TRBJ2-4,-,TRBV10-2,CASSVTGGDIQYF,TGCGCCAGCAGTGTAACGGGAGGGGACATTCAGTACTTC
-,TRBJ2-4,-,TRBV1,CTSSRQGDFSKNIQYF,TGCACCAGCAGCCGTCAAGGGGATTTTTCCAAAAACATTCAGTACTTC
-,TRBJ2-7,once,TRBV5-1,CASSLGGNSYEQYF,TGCGCCAGCAGCTTGGGGGGCAACTCCTACGAGCAGTACTTC
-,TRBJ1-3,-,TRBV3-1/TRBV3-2,CASSQPGTARNTIYF,TGTGCCAGCAGCCAACCTGGGACGGCCAGAAACACCATATATTTT
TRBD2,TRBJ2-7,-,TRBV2,CASAGGRNEQYF,TGTGCCAGCGCGGGGGGCCGGAACGAGCAGTACTTC
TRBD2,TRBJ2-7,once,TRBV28,CASSFLAGLSYEQYF,TGTGCCAGCAGTTTCCTAGCGGGACTATCCTACGAGCAGTACTTC
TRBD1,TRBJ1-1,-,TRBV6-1,CASSEALGTAAFF,TGTGCCAGCAGTGAAGCGCTAGGGACAGCGGCTTTCTTT
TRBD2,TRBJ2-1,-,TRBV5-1,CASSFGLAGENEQFF,TGCGCCAGCAGCTTCGGCCTAGCGGGAGAGAATGAGCAGTTCTTC
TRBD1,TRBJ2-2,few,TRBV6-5,CASTDRGNTGELFF,TGTGCCTCGACGGACAGGGGGAACACCGGGGAGCTGTTTTTT
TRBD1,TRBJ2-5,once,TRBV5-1,CASSFAGGDETQYF,TGCGCCAGCAGCTTCGCAGGGGGCGATGAGACCCAGTACTTC